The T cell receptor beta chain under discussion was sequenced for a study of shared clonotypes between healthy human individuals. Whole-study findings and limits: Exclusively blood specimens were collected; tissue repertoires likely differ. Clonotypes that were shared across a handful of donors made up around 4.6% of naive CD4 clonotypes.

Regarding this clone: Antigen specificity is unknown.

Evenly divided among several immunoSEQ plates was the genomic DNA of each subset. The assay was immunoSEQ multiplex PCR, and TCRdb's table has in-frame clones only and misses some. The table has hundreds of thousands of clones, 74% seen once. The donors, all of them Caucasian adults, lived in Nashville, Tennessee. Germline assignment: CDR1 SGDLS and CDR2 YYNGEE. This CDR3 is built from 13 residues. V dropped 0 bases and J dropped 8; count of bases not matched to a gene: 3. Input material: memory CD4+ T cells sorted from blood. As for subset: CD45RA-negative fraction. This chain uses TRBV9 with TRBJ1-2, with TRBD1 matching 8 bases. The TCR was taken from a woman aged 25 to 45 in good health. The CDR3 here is CASSVERQGGYTF. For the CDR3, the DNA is TGTGCCAGCAGCGTAGAAAGACAGGGGGGCTACACCTTC. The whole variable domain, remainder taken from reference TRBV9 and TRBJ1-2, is DSGVTQTPKHLITATGQRVTLRCSPRSGDLSVYWYQQSLDQGLQFLIQYYNGEERAKGNILERFSAQQFPDLHSELNLSSLELGDSALYFCASSVERQGGYTFGSGTRLTVV.